This record looks at one T cell receptor (beta chain) sequence and its context. Its target is not known. This sample is part of a study of CD8 T cells in Susac syndrome. The authors sequenced TCR beta from blood CD8+ and CD4+ T cells. Roughly 0.45 to 1 ug RNA was reverse transcribed with random hexamers. The method of amplification for TCR beta CDR3 was immunoSEQ multiplex PCR, covering 54 Vbeta and 13 Jbeta. Each CDR3 protein is one row after TCRdb ran MiXCR on the immunoSEQ multiplex PCR reads. The repertoire holds roughly 180,000 distinct CDR3 sequences, with roughly 92% as singletons. Study observations and caveats: The study's TCR sequencing and HLA analysis drew on a certain number of individuals. That number was acknowledged as relatively small.

Germline V gene data show CDR1 as MGHRA and CDR2 as YSYEKL. The CDR3 is 15 amino acids. V trimming: 3 bases; J trimming: 3 bases; junction bases outside the gene matches: 6. The V and J genes are TRBV4-1 and TRBJ1-2; TRBD1 agrees at 8 bases. The sequenced sample consisted of CD4+ T cells from PBMCs. This clonotype was sampled from a human donor with multiple sclerosis. CDR3 protein: CASSQVLGQDYGYTF. The CDR3 DNA follows: TGCGCCAGCAGCCAGGTTTTGGGACAGGACTATGGCTACACCTTC.